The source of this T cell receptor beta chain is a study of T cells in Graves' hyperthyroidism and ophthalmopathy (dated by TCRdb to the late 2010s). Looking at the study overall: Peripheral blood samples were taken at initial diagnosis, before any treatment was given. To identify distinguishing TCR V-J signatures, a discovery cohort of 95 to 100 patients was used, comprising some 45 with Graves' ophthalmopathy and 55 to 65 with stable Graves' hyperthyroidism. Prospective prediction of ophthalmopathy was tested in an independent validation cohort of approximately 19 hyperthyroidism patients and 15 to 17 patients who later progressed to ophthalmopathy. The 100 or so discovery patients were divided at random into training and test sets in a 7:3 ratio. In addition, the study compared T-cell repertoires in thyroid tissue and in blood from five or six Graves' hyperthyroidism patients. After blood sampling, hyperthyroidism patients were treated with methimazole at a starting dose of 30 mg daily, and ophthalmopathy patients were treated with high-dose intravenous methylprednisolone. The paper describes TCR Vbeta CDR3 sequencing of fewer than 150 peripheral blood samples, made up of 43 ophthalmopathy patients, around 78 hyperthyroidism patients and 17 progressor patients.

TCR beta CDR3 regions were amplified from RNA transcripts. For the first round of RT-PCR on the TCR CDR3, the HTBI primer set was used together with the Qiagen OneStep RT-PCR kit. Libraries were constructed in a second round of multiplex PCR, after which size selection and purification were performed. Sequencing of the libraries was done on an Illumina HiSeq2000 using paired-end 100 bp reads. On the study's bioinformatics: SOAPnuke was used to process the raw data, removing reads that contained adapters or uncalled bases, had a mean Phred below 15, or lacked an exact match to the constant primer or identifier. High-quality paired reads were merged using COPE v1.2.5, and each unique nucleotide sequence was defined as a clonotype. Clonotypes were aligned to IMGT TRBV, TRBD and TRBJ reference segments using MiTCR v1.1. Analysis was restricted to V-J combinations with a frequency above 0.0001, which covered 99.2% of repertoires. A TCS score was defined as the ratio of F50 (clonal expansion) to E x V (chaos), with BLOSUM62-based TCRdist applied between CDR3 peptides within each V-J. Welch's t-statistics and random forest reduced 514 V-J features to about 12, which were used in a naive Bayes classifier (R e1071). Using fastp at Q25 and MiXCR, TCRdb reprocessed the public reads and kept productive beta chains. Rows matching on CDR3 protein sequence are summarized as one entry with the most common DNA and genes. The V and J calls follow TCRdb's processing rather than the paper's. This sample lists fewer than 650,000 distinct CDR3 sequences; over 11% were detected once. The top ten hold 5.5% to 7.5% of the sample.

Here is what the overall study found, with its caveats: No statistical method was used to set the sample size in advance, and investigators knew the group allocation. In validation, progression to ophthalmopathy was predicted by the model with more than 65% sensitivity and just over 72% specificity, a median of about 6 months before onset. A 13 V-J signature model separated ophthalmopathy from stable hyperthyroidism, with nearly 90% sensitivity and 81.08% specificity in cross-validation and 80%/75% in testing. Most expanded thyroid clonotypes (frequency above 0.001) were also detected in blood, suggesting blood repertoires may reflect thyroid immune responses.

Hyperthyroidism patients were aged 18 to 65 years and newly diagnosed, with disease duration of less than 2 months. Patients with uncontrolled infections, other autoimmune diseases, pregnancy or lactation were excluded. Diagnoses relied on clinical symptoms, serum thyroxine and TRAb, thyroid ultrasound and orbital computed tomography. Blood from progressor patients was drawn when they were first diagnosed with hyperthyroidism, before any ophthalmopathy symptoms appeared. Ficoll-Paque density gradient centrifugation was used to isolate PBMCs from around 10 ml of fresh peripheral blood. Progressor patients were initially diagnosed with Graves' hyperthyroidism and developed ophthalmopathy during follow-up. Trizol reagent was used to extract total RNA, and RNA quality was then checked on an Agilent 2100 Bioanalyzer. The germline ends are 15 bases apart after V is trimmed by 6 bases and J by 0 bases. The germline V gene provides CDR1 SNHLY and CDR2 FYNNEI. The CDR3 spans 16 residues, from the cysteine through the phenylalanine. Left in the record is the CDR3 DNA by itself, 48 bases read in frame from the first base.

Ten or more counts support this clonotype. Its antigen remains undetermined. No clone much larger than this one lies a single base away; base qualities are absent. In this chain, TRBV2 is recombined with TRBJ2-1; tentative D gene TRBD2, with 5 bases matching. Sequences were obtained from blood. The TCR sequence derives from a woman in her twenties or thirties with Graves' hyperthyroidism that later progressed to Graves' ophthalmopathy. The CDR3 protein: CASRLSERSSYNEQFF. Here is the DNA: TGTGCCAGCAGGTTATCCGAGCGGAGCTCCTACAATGAGCAGTTCTTC.